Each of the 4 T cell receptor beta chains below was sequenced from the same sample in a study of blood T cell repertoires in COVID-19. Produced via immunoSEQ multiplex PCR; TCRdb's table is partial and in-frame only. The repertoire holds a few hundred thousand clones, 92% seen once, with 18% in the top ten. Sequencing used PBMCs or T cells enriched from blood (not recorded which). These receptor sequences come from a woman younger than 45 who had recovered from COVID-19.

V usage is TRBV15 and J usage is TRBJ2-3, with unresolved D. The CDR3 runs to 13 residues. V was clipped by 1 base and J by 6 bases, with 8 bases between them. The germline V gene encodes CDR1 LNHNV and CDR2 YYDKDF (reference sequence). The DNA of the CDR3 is TGTGCCACCAGCAGAGTGTATGAGGATACGCAGTATTTT. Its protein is CATSRVYEDTQYF.

Here the CDR3 reads CASSPRQGGTDTQYF. In DNA, the CDR3 is TGTGCCAGCAGCCCCCGTCAGGGGGGCACAGATACGCAGTATTTT. This chain connects TRBV3-1 (or the pseudogene TRBV3-2) to TRBJ2-3, with 7 bases that match TRBD1. This CDR3 comprises 15 residues. The ends lost 4 bases at V and 1 base at J; junction bases unmatched: 5. Germline CDR1 is LGHDT and CDR2 is YNNKEL (reference sequence).

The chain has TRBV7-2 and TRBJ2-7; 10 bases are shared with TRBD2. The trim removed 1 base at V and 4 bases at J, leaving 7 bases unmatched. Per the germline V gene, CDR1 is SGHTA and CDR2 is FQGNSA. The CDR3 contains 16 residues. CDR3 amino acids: CASSLGGASGRYEQYF. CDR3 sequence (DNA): TGTGCCAGCAGCTTAGGTGGGGCTAGCGGGAGATACGAGCAGTACTTC.

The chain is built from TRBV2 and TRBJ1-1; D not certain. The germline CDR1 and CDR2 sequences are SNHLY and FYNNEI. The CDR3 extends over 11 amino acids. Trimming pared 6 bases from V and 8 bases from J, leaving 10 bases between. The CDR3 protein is CASRDFGEAFF. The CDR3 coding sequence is TGTGCCAGCAGGGACTTTGGCGAAGCTTTCTTT.